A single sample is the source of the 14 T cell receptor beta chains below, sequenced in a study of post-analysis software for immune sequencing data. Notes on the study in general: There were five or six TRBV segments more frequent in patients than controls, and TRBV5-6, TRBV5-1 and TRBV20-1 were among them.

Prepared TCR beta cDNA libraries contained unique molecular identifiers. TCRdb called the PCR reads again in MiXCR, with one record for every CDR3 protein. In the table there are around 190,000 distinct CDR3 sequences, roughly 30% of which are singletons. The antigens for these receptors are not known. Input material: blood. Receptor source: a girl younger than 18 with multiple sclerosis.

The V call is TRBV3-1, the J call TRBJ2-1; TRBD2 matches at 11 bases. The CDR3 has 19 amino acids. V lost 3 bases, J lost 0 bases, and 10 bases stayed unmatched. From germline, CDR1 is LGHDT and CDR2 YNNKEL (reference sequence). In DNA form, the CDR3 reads TGTGCCAGCAGCCACGGACTAGCGGGCCACACCCTCTCCTACAATGAGCAGTTCTTC. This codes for CASSHGLAGHTLSYNEQFF.

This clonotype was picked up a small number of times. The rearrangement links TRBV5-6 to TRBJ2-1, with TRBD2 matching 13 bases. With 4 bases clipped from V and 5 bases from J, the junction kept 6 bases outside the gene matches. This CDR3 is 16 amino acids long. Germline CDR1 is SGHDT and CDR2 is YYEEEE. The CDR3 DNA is TGTGCCAGCAGCCTACCGGGACTAGCGGGACACAATGAGCAGTTCTTC. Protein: CASSLPGLAGHNEQFF.

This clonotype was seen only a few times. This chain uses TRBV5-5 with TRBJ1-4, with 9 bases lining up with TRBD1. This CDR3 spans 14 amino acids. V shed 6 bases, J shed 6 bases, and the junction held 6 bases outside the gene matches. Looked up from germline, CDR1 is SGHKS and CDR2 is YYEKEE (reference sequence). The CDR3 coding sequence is TGTGCCAGCACTACAGGGGGCACGGATGAAAAACTGTTTTTT. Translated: CASTTGGTDEKLFF.

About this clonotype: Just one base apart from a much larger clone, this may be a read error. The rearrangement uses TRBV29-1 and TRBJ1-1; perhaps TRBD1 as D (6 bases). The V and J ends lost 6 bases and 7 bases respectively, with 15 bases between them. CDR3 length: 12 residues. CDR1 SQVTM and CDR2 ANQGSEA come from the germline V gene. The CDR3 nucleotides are TGCAGCGTCGGGCAGGGGACCGGTGAAGCTTTCTTT. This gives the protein CSVGQGTGEAFF.

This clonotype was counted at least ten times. The CDR3 DNA sequence: TGCAGTGCAAGACTAGCGGGAGGAGGGGAGCAGTACTTC. Its translation is CSARLAGGGEQYF. This rearrangement joins TRBV20-1 to TRBJ2-7; 13 nucleotides align to TRBD2. This CDR3 has 13 residues. The germline V gene encodes CDR1 DFQATT and CDR2 SNEGSKA (reference sequence). V gave up 6 bases and J gave up 7 bases; unmatched junction bases: 6.

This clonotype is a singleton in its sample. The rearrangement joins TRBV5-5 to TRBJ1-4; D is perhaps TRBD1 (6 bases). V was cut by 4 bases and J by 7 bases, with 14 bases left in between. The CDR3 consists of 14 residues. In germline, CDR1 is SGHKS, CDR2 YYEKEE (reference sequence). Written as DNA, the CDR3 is TGTGCCAGCAGCCCGGGGACACCGGGTGAAAAACTGTTTTTT. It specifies CASSPGTPGEKLFF.

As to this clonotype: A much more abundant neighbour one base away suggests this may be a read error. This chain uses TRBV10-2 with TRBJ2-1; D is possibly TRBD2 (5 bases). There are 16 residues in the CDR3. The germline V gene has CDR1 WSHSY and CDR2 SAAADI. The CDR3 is CVSSDERSHPHNEQFF. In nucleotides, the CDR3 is TGCGTCAGCAGTGATGAGCGGTCCCACCCCCACAATGAGCAGTTCTTC.

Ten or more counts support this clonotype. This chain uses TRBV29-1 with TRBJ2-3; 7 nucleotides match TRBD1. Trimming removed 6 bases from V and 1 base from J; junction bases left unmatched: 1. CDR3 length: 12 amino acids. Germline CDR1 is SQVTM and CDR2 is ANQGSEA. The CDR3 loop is CSVGQGTDTQYF. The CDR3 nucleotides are TGCAGCGTCGGACAGGGCACAGATACGCAGTATTTT.

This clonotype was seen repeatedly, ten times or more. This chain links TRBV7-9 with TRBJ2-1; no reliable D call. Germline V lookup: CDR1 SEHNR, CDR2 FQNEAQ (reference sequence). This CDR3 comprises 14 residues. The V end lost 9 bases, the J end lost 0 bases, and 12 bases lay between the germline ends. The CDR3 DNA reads TGTGCCAGTAGTAGGGAAAGCTCCTACAATGAGCAGTTCTTC. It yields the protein CASSRESSYNEQFF.

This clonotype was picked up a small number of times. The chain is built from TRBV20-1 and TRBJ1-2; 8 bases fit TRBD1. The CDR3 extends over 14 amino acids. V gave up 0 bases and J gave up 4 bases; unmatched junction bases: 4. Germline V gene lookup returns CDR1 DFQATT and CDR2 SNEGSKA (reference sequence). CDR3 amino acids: CSARDAGTGYGYTF. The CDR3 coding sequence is TGCAGTGCTAGAGACGCCGGGACAGGCTATGGCTACACCTTC.

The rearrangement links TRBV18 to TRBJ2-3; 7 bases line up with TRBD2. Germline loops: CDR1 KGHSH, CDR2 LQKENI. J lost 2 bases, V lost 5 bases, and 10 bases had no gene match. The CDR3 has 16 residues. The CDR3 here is CASSVSGGRVTDTQYF. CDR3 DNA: TGTGCCAGCTCAGTCTCTGGCGGGAGAGTCACAGATACGCAGTATTTT.

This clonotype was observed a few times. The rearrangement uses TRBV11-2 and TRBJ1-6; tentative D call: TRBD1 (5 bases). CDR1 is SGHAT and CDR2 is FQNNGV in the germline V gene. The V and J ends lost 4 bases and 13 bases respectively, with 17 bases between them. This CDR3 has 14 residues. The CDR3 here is CASSSRLGVTPLHF. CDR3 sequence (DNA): TGTGCCAGCAGCTCCCGACTGGGGGTGACCCCCCTCCACTTT.

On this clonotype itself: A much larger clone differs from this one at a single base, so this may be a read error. The CDR3 region has the DNA TGTACCACCAGTGACAGCGGCTACAATGAGCAGTTCTTC. Translated: CTTSDSGYNEQFF. The genes are TRBV24-1 and TRBJ2-1; D may match TRBD1 or TRBD2 (5 bases each). Germline V gives CDR1 KGHDR, CDR2 SFDVKD. The CDR3 contains 13 residues.

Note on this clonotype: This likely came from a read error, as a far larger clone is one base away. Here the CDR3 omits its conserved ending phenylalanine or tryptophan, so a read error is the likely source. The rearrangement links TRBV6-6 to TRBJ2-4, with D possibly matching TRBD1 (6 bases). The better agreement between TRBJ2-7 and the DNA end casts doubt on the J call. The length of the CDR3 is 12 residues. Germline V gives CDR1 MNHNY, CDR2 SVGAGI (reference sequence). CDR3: CASSLRGYEQYC. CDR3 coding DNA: TGTGCCAGCAGTCTCAGGGGATACGAGCAGTACTGC.